What follows are 32 T cell receptor beta chains derived from one specimen sequenced in a study of PD-1 blockade in classical Hodgkin lymphoma. Every single patient, without exception, relapsed after autologous stem cell transplantation, and brentuximab vedotin exposure varied. Sequenced by immunoSEQ multiplex PCR; TCRdb stores in-frame clones only, minus some. The sample includes tens of thousands of clones, approximately 92% seen only once; the top ten take approximately 11%. Source: peripheral blood mononuclear cells (PBMCs), taken before the second cycle of nivolumab. All receptors come from a human donor with classical Hodgkin lymphoma.

The J gene is TRBJ2-7, the V gene TRBV29-1; D is possibly TRBD1 (6 bases). The V and J ends lost 5 bases and 2 bases respectively, with 10 bases between them. CDR3 length: 12 residues. CDR1 is SQVTM, CDR2 ANQGSEA, per germline. The CDR3 DNA reads TGCAGCGTTCGGGACAACACCTACGAGCAGTACTTC. This sequence encodes CSVRDNTYEQYF.

The chain combines TRBV19 with TRBJ1-6; possible D gene TRBD1, 5 bases. The CDR3 spans 17 residues. Per germline, CDR1 LNHDA and CDR2 SQIVND (reference sequence). The germline V and J ends were trimmed by 5 bases and 0 bases, with 14 bases remaining between them. The CDR3: CASSVTMTVSYNSPLHF. DNA for the CDR3: TGTGCCAGTAGTGTAACCATGACAGTCTCCTATAATTCACCCCTCCACTTT.

The chain carries TRBV6-1 and TRBJ1-4, with D hard to call. V was pared by 6 bases and J by 0 bases, with 11 bases between. This CDR3 is built from 15 residues. Germline loops: CDR1 MNHNS, CDR2 SASEGT. The chain's CDR3 is CASRADHTTNEKLFF. CDR3 sequence (DNA): TGTGCCAGCAGGGCAGATCATACAACTAATGAAAAACTGTTTTTT.

The V call is TRBV6-5, the J call TRBJ2-1, with D tentatively TRBD1 (6 bases). Germline CDR1 is MNHEY and CDR2 is SVGAGI. V dropped 4 bases and J dropped 5 bases, with 12 bases sitting between them. The CDR3 is 14 residues long. CDR3 coding DNA: TGTGCCAGCAGTTTTGCAGGGGAAAACAATGAGCAGTTCTTC. Encoded protein: CASSFAGENNEQFF.

J is TRBJ2-2 and V is TRBV27; 11 positions agree with TRBD2. Germline V lookup: CDR1 MNHEY, CDR2 SMNVEV (reference sequence). J was trimmed by 3 bases and V by 2 bases; bases with no gene match: 8. This CDR3 region has 18 residues. CDR3: CASSLIRSGRADTGELFF. CDR3 sequence (DNA): TGTGCCAGCAGTTTAATTCGTAGCGGGAGGGCCGACACCGGGGAGCTGTTTTTT.

The chain combines TRBV7-9 with TRBJ2-7; D possibly corresponds to TRBD1 (7 bases). Deletions cut 3 bases from V and 1 base from J, with 13 bases between. The CDR3 consists of 15 residues. Germline lookup yields CDR1 SEHNR and CDR2 FQNEAQ (reference sequence). The CDR3 sequence: CASSLEGARSYEQYF. CDR3 bases: TGTGCCAGCAGCTTGGAGGGGGCGCGTTCCTACGAGCAGTACTTC.

The V gene is TRBV28, the J gene TRBJ2-1, with 7 bases identical to TRBD2. The germline CDR1 and CDR2 sequences are MDHEN and SYDVKM. The ends lost 8 bases at V and 3 bases at J; junction bases unmatched: 10. The CDR3 has 15 residues. CDR3 sequence (DNA): TGTGCCAGCCGAGGTAGCGGGTTATTCTACAATGAGCAGTTCTTC. Protein: CASRGSGLFYNEQFF.

CDR3 nucleotide sequence: TGTGCCAGCAGAAGCCTCTATAGCAATCAGCCCCAGCATTTT. It specifies CASRSLYSNQPQHF. This rearrangement joins TRBV27 to TRBJ1-5; D remains unclear. The germline V gene has CDR1 MNHEY and CDR2 SMNVEV (reference sequence). Trimming took off 6 bases at V and 0 bases at J, with 9 bases between the two ends. The CDR3 has 14 residues.

This clone was seen a handful of times. DNA for the CDR3: TGTGCCAGCAGTTTCCCGACAGGGATAAGCCCCGTGACCTACGAGCAGTACTTC. This gives the protein CASSFPTGISPVTYEQYF. This chain connects TRBV28 to TRBJ2-7, with 7 bases matching TRBD1. The trim removed 3 bases at V and 2 bases at J, leaving 16 bases unmatched. CDR1 and CDR2 (germline): MDHEN, SYDVKM. The CDR3 has 18 residues.

The rearrangement links TRBV7-8 to TRBJ2-1; D unclear. The CDR3 totals 14 residues. Germline CDR1 SGHVS, CDR2 FQNEAQ. Between the trimmed V and J ends, which lost 1 base and 7 bases, there was a span of 11 bases. CDR3 amino acids: CASSLGGLVNEQFF. CDR3 DNA sequence: TGTGCCAGCAGCTTAGGGGGTTTGGTAAATGAGCAGTTCTTC. Complete variable domain (other parts from reference TRBV7-8 and TRBJ2-1): GAGVSQSPRYKVAKRGQDVALRCDPISGHVSLFWYQQALGQGPEFLTYFQNEAQLDKSGLPSDRFFAERPEGSVSTLKIQRTQQEDSAVYLCASSLGGLVNEQFFGPGTRLTVL.

This chain uses TRBV27 with TRBJ1-5; D is unresolved. The CDR3 runs 13 residues. The germline V and J ends were trimmed by 1 base and 3 bases, with 4 bases remaining between them. Germline-derived CDR1 and CDR2 are MNHEY and SMNVEV (reference sequence). The CDR3 protein is CASSLLANQPQHF. CDR3 DNA: TGTGCCAGCAGTTTATTAGCCAATCAGCCCCAGCATTTT.

The genes are TRBV29-1 and TRBJ1-1, with a tentative D call TRBD1 (6 bases). Germline V gives CDR1 SQVTM, CDR2 ANQGSEA. Trimming left V 2 bases short and J 0 bases short, with 19 bases between. There are 17 residues in the CDR3. The CDR3, as DNA: TGCAGCGTTGAAACAGGGAGAAACGTGGTCGTGAACACTGAAGCTTTCTTT. Translation: CSVETGRNVVVNTEAFF.

The rearrangement links TRBV25-1 to TRBJ2-3; perhaps TRBD2 as D (6 bases). The CDR3 runs to 14 residues. Germline CDR1 MGHDK, CDR2 SYGVNS. V gave up 8 bases and J gave up 1 base, with 13 bases separating them. In nucleotides, the CDR3 is TGTGCCAGCCATGCGCGGGACGGCACAGATACGCAGTATTTT. It codes for CASHARDGTDTQYF.

The chain recombines TRBV5-4 with TRBJ2-5; D is perhaps TRBD2 (5 bases). This CDR3 is built from 14 residues. Germline-derived CDR1 and CDR2 are SGHNT and YYREEE (reference sequence). The V and J ends lost 4 bases and 4 bases respectively, with 14 bases between them. CDR3 sequence reads: CASSPNRDGETQYF. In nucleotides, the CDR3 is TGTGCCAGCAGCCCCAACCGGGATGGAGAGACCCAGTACTTC.

V gene TRBV5-1 combines with J gene TRBJ1-3, with no clear D. The CDR3 runs to 11 residues. Between the trimmed V and J ends, which lost 6 bases and 0 bases, there was a span of 1 base. Germline loops: CDR1 SGHRS, CDR2 YFSETQ. CDR3: CASNSGNTIYF. The CDR3 DNA reads as TGCGCCAGCAACTCTGGAAACACCATATATTTT.

The chain carries TRBV4-2 and TRBJ2-7, with D possibly being TRBD2 (5 bases). The germline V gene encodes CDR1 LGHNA and CDR2 YNFKEQ. The CDR3 length is 14 residues. V was cut by 1 base and J by 0 bases, with 7 bases left in between. The CDR3 spells CASSQVGSSYEQYF. The CDR3 DNA is TGTGCCAGCAGCCAAGTGGGGAGCTCCTACGAGCAGTACTTC.

The chain uses TRBV7-9 and TRBJ2-5, with a weak D call TRBD1 (6 bases). The CDR3 spans 14 residues. Germline V gene lookup returns CDR1 SEHNR and CDR2 FQNEAQ (reference sequence). V lost 1 base and J 3 bases, leaving 9 bases between the germline ends. DNA of the CDR3: TGTGCCAGCAGCTTAGTGAACAGGGAAGAGACCCAGTACTTC. Amino acid sequence: CASSLVNREETQYF.

The rearrangement uses TRBV10-3 and TRBJ2-3; 8 bases agree with TRBD2. CDR1 is ENHRY, CDR2 SYGVKD, per germline. The CDR3 loop spans 15 amino acids. Trimming cost V 5 bases and J 0 bases; bases outside gene matches: 4. Here the CDR3 reads CAISLAGTSTDTQYF. DNA for the CDR3: TGTGCCATCAGTTTAGCGGGGACGAGCACAGATACGCAGTATTTT.

This sequence joins TRBV4-1 and TRBJ2-1; TRBD2 matches 7 bases. The V segment lost 0 bases and the J segment 9 bases; nucleotides outside the gene matches: 5. The CDR3 spans 14 residues. Germline V gene sequence: CDR1 MGHRA, CDR2 YSYEKL. The CDR3 spells CASSQDTSVSEQFF. The CDR3 DNA is TGCGCCAGCAGCCAAGATACTAGCGTTAGTGAGCAGTTCTTC.

CDR3 residues: CASSSGSPETQYF. The CDR3 DNA sequence: TGTGCCAGCAGCTCCGGTAGTCCAGAGACCCAGTACTTC. V usage is TRBV7-9 and J usage is TRBJ2-5, with unresolved D. The CDR3 contains 13 residues. The V gene lost 4 bases and the J gene lost 4 bases, with 10 bases spanning the gap. Germline V gene sequence: CDR1 SEHNR, CDR2 FQNEAQ (reference sequence).

The chain recombines TRBV9 with TRBJ1-4; D uncertain. The V gene's germline CDR1 is SGDLS and CDR2 YYNGEE. The CDR3 runs to 15 residues. Between the trimmed V and J ends, which lost 4 bases and 1 base, there was a span of 11 bases. Here the CDR3 reads CASSLPPLTNEKLFF. The CDR3 region has the DNA TGTGCCAGCAGCTTACCTCCCCTAACTAATGAAAAACTGTTTTTT.

The J gene is TRBJ2-1, the V gene TRBV15; 7 bases are a match to TRBD2. CDR3 size: 18 residues. V shed 1 base, J shed 3 bases, and the junction held 12 bases outside the gene matches. In germline, CDR1 is LNHNV, CDR2 YYDKDF (reference sequence). The CDR3 DNA reads as TGTGCCACCAGCAGAGTAGGGTCTAGCGGACCCTACTACAATGAGCAGTTCTTC. Encoded protein: CATSRVGSSGPYYNEQFF.

The chain uses TRBV4-1 and TRBJ1-4, with no clear D. V was trimmed by 2 bases and J by 7 bases, leaving 11 bases between them. CDR3 size: 14 residues. The germline gives CDR1 MGHRA, CDR2 YSYEKL. CDR3 in amino acids: CASSQSPKVEKLFF. DNA of the CDR3: TGCGCCAGCAGCCAATCCCCTAAGGTTGAAAAACTGTTTTTT.

The chain employs TRBV19 and TRBJ2-3; D gene unclear. The CDR3 is made up of 15 amino acids. Germline V gene sequence: CDR1 LNHDA, CDR2 SQIVND (reference sequence). V lost 3 bases, J lost 2 bases, and 12 bases lay in between. CDR3 in DNA: TGTGCCAGTAGTATTCAACTAACCAACACAGATACGCAGTATTTT. As protein: CASSIQLTNTDTQYF.

The chain links TRBV10-3 to TRBJ1-5; the match to TRBD1 covers 7 bases. Germline trimming cut 4 bases from V and 4 bases from J; bases unmatched to any gene: 4. Per germline, CDR1 ENHRY and CDR2 SYGVKD. CDR3 size: 14 residues. This CDR3 is CAISGTGGNQPQHF. The CDR3 nucleotides read TGTGCCATCAGTGGGACAGGAGGGAATCAGCCCCAGCATTTT.

The V gene is TRBV10-3, the J gene TRBJ1-1; D ambiguous. Trimming pared 2 bases from V and 4 bases from J, leaving 17 bases between. Germline V gene lookup returns CDR1 ENHRY and CDR2 SYGVKD. This CDR3 has 16 residues. CDR3 DNA: TGTGCCATCAGTGAGACGATGAGGGTGGTGAGCACTGAAGCTTTCTTT. This encodes CAISETMRVVSTEAFF.

The rearrangement links TRBV2 to TRBJ2-5; D possibly corresponds to TRBD2 (6 bases). From germline, CDR1 is SNHLY and CDR2 FYNNEI. V lost 7 bases to trimming and J lost 5 bases, with 17 bases between them. This CDR3 comprises 14 residues. Here the CDR3 DNA reads TGTGCCAGCAAGGCGGGATATTCAGGGGAGACCCAGTACTTC. It codes for CASKAGYSGETQYF.

The chain carries TRBV5-4 and TRBJ2-7, with 7 bases matching TRBD1. V lost 3 bases to trimming and J lost 2 bases; unmatched junction nucleotides: 5. The germline CDR1 and CDR2 sequences are SGHNT and YYREEE (reference sequence). The length of the CDR3 is 14 residues. The CDR3 loop is CASSSRDSPYEQYF. The DNA for the CDR3 is TGTGCCAGCAGCTCCCGGGACAGCCCCTACGAGCAGTACTTC. Together with reference TRBV5-4 and TRBJ2-7, the CDR3 gives the full variable domain: ETGVTQSPTHLIKTRGQQVTLRCSSQSGHNTVSWYQQALGQGPQFIFQYYREEENGRGNFPPRFSGLQFPNYSSELNVNALELDDSALYLCASSSRDSPYEQYFGPGTRLTVT.

This chain's CDR3 is CASSFGVEQFF. Written as DNA, the CDR3 is TGTGCCAGCAGTTTTGGGGTTGAGCAGTTCTTC. The chain combines TRBV28 with TRBJ2-1; unclear D gene. This CDR3 is 11 amino acids long. Trimming removed 3 bases from V and 9 bases from J, with 6 bases in between. CDR1 is MDHEN, CDR2 SYDVKM, per germline.

The chain has TRBV7-2 and TRBJ2-7, with D possibly being TRBD1 (6 bases). The ends were cut back, 2 bases at V and 5 bases at J, with 13 bases in the middle. CDR1 and CDR2 (germline): SGHTA, FQGNSA. The CDR3 is 14 amino acids. CDR3 sequence (DNA): TGTGCCAGCAGCTTAAGTTGGGGGCTCGACGAGCAGTACTTC. Amino acid sequence: CASSLSWGLDEQYF.

This clone was detected once. This rearrangement joins TRBV7-9 to TRBJ1-6; perhaps TRBD1 as D (6 bases). From germline, CDR1 is SEHNR and CDR2 FQNEAQ (reference sequence). Trimming shortened V by 1 base and J by 9 bases, and 13 bases separated the two germline ends. The CDR3 is made up of 15 amino acids. The CDR3 loop reads CASSLGTVGGSPLHF. CDR3 DNA: TGTGCCAGCAGCTTAGGGACAGTGGGTGGTTCACCCCTCCACTTT.

V usage is TRBV7-2 and J usage is TRBJ2-2, with 7 nucleotides matching TRBD1. Germline V lookup: CDR1 SGHTA, CDR2 FQGNSA. Trimming took 4 bases from V and 2 from J; bases not matched to a gene: 4. This CDR3 region has 15 residues. This CDR3 is CASSSDRTNTGELFF. In nucleotides, the CDR3 is TGTGCCAGCAGCTCGGACAGGACCAACACCGGGGAGCTGTTTTTT. Filled out from reference TRBV7-2 and TRBJ2-2, the complete variable domain reads GAGVSQSPSNKVTEKGKDVELRCDPISGHTALYWYRQSLGQGLEFLIYFQGNSAPDKSGLPSDRFSAERTGGSVSTLTIQRTQQEDSAVYLCASSSDRTNTGELFFGEGSRLTVL.